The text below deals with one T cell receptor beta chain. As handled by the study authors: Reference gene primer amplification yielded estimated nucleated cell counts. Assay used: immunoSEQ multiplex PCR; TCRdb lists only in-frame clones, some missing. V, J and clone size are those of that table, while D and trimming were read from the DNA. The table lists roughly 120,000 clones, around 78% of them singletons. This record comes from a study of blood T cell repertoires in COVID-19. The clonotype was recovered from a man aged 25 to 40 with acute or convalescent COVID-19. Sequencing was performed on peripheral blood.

CDR3 nucleotides: TGTGCCTGGACAGGGGCCCACTATGGCTACACCTTC. Its translation: CAWTGAHYGYTF. The chain couples TRBV30 to TRBJ1-2, with a tentative D call TRBD1 (6 bases). CDR3 size: 12 residues. Trimming pared 4 bases from V and 3 bases from J, leaving 9 bases between. Germline loops: CDR1 GTSNPN, CDR2 SVGIG (reference sequence).